Reported below is one T cell receptor beta chain. Its matching antigen is unknown. This CDR3 is built from 13 residues. The V and J ends lost 11 bases and 4 bases, in that order; junction bases with no gene match: 7. The germline V gene encodes CDR1 ENHRY and CDR2 SYGVKD. The data originate from a study of Tregs in tolerant kidney transplant recipients. Overall study findings and caveats: In tolerant patients, donor-specific Tregs outgrew total Tregs, suggesting antigen-driven expansion. Biological reproducibility was not directly addressed, but technical replication error appeared minimal.

Unstimulated regulatory T cells (CD4+CD25+CD127-), CD4+CD25- non-regulatory cells, CD4 and CD8 cells were FACS-sorted from thawed PBMCs. Measured with immunoSEQ multiplex PCR; TCRdb has only the in-frame clones, and not every one. The table shows 95,000 to 120,000 clones, with 90% occurring only once. Sequenced here: CD4+ T cells from blood, sampled before the transplant. This sequence joins TRBV10-3 and TRBJ1-5; TRBD1 matches 8 bases. This clonotype was obtained from a human donor who received a combined kidney and bone marrow transplant. CDR3 bases: TGTGCCGCCGCGGGACAGGAAAATCAGCCCCAGCATTTT. Translating it yields CAAAGQENQPQHF.